The rows below give T cell receptor beta chains drawn from one sample of a study of cytomegalovirus exposure and HLA in healthy donors. The method was immunoSEQ multiplex PCR; TCRdb's version includes in-frame clones alone and lacks a portion of them. Among some 210,000 clones listed, roughly 91% were seen once. The source material was PBMCs. All receptors derive from a woman under 30 in good health and CMV-seropositive. The CDR3 runs from the conserved cysteine through the conserved F or W. D genes are given only for firm matches. Where a row states a size, it is once, few, many or the class of an expanded clone; other rows omit it.

size	J	V	D	length	CDR3
-	TRBJ2-1	TRBV7-9	-	14	CASNFRGLPVEQFF
-	TRBJ1-5	TRBV28	-	15	CASSSLGVANQPQHF
once	TRBJ2-3	TRBV10-3	TRBD1	15	CAISEGGQTRDTQYF
-	TRBJ2-7	TRBV28	TRBD2	15	CASSTRAGSLYEQYF
-	TRBJ1-1	TRBV2	-	13	CASIGGANTEAFF
-	TRBJ2-7	TRBV19	-	15	CASSTNAASSYEQYF
-	TRBJ1-1	TRBV2	-	13	CASHRALVTEAFF
-	TRBJ2-7	TRBV4-1	-	14	CASSQDPVSYEQYF
-	TRBJ1-2	TRBV7-9	-	16	CASSLLWVTQGHGYTF
-	TRBJ2-7	TRBV5-1	-	11	CASSSSYEQYF
-	TRBJ2-7	TRBV2	TRBD2	19	CASTPGLAGGSSSPYEQYF
-	TRBJ2-3	TRBV19	TRBD1	16	CASSIVDRGPTDTQYF
-	TRBJ2-7	TRBV28	-	15	CASSFGGPNSYEQYF
-	TRBJ2-2	TRBV10-3	-	14	CAISGGQNTGELFF
-	TRBJ2-7	TRBV5-1	-	14	CASTNIPSSYEQYF
-	TRBJ2-1	TRBV10-3	TRBD2	17	CAITGTSGSEVRNEQFF
-	TRBJ2-7	TRBV11-2	-	14	CASSLLSRVREQYF
-	TRBJ1-5	TRBV27	-	17	CASSLSGIIQGDQPQHF
-	TRBJ1-1	TRBV6-5	TRBD1	15	CASSYSPGGYTEAFF
once	TRBJ2-7	TRBV7-9	TRBD2	17	CASSLGLAGVITYEQYF
-	TRBJ2-5	TRBV27	TRBD2	19	CASSFKAAGARWDQETQYF
-	TRBJ2-1	TRBV7-2	-	15	CASSLRGTIYNEQFF
-	TRBJ1-5	TRBV27	TRBD1	17	CASSPLLRDSFNQPQHF
-	TRBJ2-1	TRBV5-4	TRBD2	15	CASSATSGVYNEQFF
-	TRBJ2-5	TRBV7-3	TRBD1	16	CASSLKGQGVGETQYF
-	TRBJ1-2	TRBV9	TRBD1	14	CASSTRSGQYGYTF
-	TRBJ1-3	TRBV7-3	-	14	CASSSDTSGNTIYF
-	TRBJ1-5	TRBV7-2	-	13	CASSQTVNQPQHF
-	TRBJ1-4	TRBV2	TRBD1	14	CASRVDRGNEKLFF
-	TRBJ1-5	TRBV19	TRBD1	15	CASSTTGVSNQPQHF
few	TRBJ1-1	TRBV5-4	-	14	CASSPGQPNTEAFF
-	TRBJ2-2	TRBV19	TRBD1	15	CASSIQGASTGELFF
-	TRBJ2-7	TRBV7-2	-	17	CASSDRVLVASSYEQYF
-	TRBJ2-5	TRBV15	-	14	CATSREWGQETQYF
many	TRBJ1-2	TRBV28	-	14	CASSSPPANYGYTF
-	TRBJ1-5	TRBV2	-	16	CASSEEENRWDQPQHF
-	TRBJ1-2	TRBV11-2	-	15	CASSSSEPHGYGYTF
-	TRBJ2-7	TRBV12-5	TRBD1	19	CASGLVRTHRGKIIYEQYF
-	TRBJ1-1	TRBV2	-	17	CASSALLAAAGNTEAFF
-	TRBJ1-2	TRBV4-1	-	15	CASSQENSLIYGYTF
-	TRBJ2-7	TRBV11-2	-	13	CASSLDRYYEQYF
-	TRBJ2-7	TRBV4-2	-	15	CASSQAGTGTYEQYF
-	TRBJ2-1	TRBV28	TRBD2	13	CASGTTNYNEQFF
-	TRBJ2-3	TRBV27	-	12	CASSPVKDTQYF